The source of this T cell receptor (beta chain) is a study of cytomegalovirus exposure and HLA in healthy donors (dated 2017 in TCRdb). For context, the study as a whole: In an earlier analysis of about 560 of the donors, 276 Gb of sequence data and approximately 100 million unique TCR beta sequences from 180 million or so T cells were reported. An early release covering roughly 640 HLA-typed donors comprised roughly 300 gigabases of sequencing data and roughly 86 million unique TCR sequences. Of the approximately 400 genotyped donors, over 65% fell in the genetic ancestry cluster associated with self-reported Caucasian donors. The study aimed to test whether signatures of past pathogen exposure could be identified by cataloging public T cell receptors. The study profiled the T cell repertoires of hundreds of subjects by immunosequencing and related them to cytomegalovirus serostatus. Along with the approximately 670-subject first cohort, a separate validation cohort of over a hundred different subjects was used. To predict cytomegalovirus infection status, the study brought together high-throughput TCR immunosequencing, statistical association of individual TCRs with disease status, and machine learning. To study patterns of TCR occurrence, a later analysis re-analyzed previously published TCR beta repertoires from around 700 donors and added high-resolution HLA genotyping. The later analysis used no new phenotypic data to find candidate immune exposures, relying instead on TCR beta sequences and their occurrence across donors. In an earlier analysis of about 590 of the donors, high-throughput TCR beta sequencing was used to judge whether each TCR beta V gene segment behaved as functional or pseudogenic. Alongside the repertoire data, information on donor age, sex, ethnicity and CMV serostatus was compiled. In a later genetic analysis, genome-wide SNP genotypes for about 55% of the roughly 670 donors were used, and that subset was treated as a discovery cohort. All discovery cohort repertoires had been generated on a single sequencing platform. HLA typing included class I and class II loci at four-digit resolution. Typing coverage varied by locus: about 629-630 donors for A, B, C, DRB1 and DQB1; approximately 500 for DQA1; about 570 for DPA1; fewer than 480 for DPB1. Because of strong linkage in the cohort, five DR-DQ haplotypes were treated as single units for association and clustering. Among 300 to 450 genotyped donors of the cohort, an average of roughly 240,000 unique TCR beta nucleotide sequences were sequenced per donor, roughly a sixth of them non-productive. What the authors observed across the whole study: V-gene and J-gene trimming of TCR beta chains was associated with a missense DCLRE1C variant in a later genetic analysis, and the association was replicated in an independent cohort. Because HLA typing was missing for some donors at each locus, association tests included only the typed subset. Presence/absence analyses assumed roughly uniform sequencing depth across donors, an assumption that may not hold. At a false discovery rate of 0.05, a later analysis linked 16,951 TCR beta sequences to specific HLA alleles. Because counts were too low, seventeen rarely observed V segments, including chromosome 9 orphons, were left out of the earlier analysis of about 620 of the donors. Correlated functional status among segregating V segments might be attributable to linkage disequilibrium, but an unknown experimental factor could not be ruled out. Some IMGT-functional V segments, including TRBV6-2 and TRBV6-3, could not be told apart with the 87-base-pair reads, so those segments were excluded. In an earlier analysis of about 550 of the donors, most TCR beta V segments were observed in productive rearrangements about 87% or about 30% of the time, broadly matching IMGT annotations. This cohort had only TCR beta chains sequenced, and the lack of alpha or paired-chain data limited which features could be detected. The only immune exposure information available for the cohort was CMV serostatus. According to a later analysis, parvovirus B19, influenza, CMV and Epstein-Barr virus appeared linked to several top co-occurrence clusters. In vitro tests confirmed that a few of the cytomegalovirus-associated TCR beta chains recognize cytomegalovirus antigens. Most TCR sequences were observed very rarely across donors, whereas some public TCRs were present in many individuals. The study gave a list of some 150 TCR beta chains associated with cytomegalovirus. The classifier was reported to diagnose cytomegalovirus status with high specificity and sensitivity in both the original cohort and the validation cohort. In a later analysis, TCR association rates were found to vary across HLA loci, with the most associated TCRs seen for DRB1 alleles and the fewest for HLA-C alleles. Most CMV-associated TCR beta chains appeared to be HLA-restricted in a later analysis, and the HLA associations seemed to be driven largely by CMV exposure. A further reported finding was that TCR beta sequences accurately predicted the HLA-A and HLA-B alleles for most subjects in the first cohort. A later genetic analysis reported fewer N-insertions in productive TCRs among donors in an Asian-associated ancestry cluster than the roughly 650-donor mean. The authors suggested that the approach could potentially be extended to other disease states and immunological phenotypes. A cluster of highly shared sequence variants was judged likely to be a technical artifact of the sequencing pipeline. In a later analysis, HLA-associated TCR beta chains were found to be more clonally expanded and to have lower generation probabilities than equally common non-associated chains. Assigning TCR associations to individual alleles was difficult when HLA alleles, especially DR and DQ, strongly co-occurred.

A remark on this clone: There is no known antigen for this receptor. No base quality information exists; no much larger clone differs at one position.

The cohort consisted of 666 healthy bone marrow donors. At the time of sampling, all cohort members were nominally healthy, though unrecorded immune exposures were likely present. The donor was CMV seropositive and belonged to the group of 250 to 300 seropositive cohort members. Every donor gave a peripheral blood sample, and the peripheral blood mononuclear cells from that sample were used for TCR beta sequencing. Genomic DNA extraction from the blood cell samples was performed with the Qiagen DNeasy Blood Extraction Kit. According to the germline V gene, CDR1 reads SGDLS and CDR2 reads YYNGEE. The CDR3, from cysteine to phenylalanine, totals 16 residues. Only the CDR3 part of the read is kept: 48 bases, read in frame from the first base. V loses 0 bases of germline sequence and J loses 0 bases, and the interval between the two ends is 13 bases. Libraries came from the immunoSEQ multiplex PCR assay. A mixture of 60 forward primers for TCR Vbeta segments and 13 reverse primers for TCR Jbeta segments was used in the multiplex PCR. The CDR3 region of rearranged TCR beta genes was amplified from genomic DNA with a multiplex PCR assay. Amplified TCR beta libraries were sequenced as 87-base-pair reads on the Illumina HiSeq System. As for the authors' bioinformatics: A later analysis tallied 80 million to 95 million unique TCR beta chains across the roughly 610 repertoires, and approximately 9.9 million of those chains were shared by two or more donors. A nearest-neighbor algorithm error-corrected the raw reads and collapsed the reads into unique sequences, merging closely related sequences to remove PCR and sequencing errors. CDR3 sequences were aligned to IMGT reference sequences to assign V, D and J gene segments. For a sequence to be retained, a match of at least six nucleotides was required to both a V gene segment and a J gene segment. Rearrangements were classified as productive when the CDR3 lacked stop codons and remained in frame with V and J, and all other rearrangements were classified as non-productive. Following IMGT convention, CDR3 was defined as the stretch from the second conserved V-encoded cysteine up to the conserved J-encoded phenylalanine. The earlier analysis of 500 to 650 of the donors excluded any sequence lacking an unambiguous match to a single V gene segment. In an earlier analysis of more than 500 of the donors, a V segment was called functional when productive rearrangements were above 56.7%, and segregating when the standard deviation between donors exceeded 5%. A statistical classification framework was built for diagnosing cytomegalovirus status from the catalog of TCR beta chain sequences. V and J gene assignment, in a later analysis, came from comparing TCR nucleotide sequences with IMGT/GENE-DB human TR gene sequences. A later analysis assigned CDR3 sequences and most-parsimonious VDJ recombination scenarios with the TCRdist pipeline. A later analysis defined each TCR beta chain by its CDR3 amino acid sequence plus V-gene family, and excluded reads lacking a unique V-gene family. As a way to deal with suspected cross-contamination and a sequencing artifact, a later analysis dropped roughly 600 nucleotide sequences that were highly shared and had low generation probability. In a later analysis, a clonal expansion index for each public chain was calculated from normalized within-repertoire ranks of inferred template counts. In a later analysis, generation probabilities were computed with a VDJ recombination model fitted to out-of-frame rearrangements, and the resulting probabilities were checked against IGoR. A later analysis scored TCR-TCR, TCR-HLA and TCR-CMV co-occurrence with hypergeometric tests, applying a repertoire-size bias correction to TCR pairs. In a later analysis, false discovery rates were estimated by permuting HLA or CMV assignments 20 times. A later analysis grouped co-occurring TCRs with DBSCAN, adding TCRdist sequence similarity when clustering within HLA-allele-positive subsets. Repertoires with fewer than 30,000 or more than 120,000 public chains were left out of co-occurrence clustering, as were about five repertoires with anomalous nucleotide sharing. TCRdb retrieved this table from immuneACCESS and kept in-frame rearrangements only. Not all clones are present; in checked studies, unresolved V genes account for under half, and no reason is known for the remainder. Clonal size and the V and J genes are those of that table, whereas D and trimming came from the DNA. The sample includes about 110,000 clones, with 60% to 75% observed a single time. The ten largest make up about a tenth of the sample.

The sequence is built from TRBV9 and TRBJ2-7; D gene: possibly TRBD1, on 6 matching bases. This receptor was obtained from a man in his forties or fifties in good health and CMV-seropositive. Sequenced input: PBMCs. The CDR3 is CASSVGSTGTSYEQYF. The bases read TGTGCCAGCAGCGTAGGATCGACAGGAACCTCCTACGAGCAGTACTTC.